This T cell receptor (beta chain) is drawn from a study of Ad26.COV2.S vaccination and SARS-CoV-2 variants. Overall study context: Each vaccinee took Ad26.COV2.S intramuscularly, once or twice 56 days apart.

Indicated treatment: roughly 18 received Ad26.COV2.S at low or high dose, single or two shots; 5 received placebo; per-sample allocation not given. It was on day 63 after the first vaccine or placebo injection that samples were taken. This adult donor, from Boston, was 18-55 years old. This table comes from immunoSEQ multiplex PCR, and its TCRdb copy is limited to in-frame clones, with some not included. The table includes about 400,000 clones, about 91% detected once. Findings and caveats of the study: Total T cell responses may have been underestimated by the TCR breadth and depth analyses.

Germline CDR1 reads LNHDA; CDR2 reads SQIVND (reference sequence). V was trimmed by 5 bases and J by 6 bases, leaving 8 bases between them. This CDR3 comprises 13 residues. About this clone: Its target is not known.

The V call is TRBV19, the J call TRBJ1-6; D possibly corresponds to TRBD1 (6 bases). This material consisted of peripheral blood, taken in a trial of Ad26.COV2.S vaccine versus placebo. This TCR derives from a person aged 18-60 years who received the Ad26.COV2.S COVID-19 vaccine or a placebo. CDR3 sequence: CASSGQINSPLHF. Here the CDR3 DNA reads TGTGCCAGTAGTGGACAGATTAATTCACCCCTCCACTTT.